The 28 T cell receptor beta chains listed next were all sequenced from one sample in a study of regulatory T cells in long-lasting Graves disease. Time point defined: persistent/refractory GD, antithyroid drugs over 5 years with positive TRAb. RNA isolated from PBMCs was used to make the TCR library. According to the study, TCR beta libraries were built with iRepertoire HTBI primers and CDR3-region Arm-PCR. TCRdb re-called the multiplex PCR reads through MiXCR, storing one row per CDR3 protein. This sample carries approximately 290,000 distinct CDR3 sequences, around 23% of them seen once, and the ten largest clones take 45% to 70%. The sequencing here drew on peripheral blood mononuclear cells (PBMCs), taken when the disease was refractory, from a patient treated with antithyroid drugs. The source of these receptors is a female donor with Graves disease.

This clonotype was found many times. The genes are TRBV28 and TRBJ2-7; TRBD2 agrees at 10 bases. Per the germline V gene, CDR1 is MDHEN and CDR2 is SYDVKM. The V segment lost 6 bases and the J segment 0 bases; nucleotides outside the gene matches: 5. The CDR3 is 15 amino acids. The chain's CDR3 is CASSPRLAGSYEQYF. CDR3 DNA sequence: TGTGCCAGCAGCCCGAGACTAGCGGGCTCCTACGAGCAGTACTTC. The full variable domain, completed using reference TRBV28 and TRBJ2-7, is DVKVTQSSRYLVKRTGEKVFLECVQDMDHENMFWYRQDPGLGLRLIYFSYDVKMKEKGDIPEGYSVSREKKERFSLILESASTNQTSMYLCASSPRLAGSYEQYFGPGTRLTVT.

This clonotype was counted ten times or more. V is TRBV7-2 and J is TRBJ2-5, with a tentative D call TRBD2 (6 bases). Trimming stripped 5 bases from V and 2 bases from J, with 18 bases between. The CDR3 has 16 amino acids. Germline CDR1 SGHTA, CDR2 FQGNSA. CDR3 residues: CASSAGTSPIQETQYF. As DNA, the CDR3 is TGTGCCAGCAGCGCCGGCACTAGCCCCATTCAAGAGACCCAGTACTTC.

This clonotype was counted many times. J is TRBJ2-2 and V is TRBV12-3 or TRBV12-4, with D perhaps TRBD1 or TRBD2 (6 bases each). The CDR3 is 15 residues long. V lost 6 bases, J lost 4 bases, and 15 bases lay in between. CDR3 in DNA: TGTGCCAGCAGCCCGGGGGCGGGATCCACCGGGGAGCTGTTTTTT. This codes for CASSPGAGSTGELFF.

This clonotype was picked up many times. The chain couples TRBV20-1 to TRBJ2-5, with TRBD2 identical over 9 bases. The V and J ends lost 5 bases and 1 base, in that order; junction bases with no gene match: 2. This CDR3 spans 13 amino acids. Germline lookup yields CDR1 DFQATT and CDR2 SNEGSKA (reference sequence). This chain's CDR3 is CSAPLAGQETQYF. DNA for the CDR3: TGCAGTGCTCCACTAGCGGGCCAAGAGACCCAGTACTTC.

This clonotype was observed many times. The genes are TRBV12-3 or TRBV12-4 and TRBJ1-2; 8 bases fit TRBD1. The CDR3 length is 13 residues. After removal of 6 bases from V and 3 bases from J, the junction contained 3 bases not matched to a gene. The CDR3: CASSQDRDYGYTF. The CDR3 DNA reads as TGTGCCAGCAGCCAGGACAGGGACTATGGCTACACCTTC.

This clonotype was observed at least ten times. This sequence joins TRBV11-2 and TRBJ2-2; 7 bases agree with TRBD2. Per the germline V gene, CDR1 is SGHAT and CDR2 is FQNNGV. Losses at the gene ends were 10 bases for V and 5 bases for J; bases not matched to a gene: 13. The CDR3 has 15 amino acids. The CDR3 nucleotides are TGTGCCACTCCCCCGGGCGGGAGAATAACCGGGGAGCTGTTTTTT. Translating it yields CATPPGGRITGELFF. Full variable domain (missing parts from reference TRBV11-2 and TRBJ2-2): EAGVAQSPRYKIIEKRQSVAFWCNPISGHATLYWYQQILGQGPKLLIQFQNNGVVDDSQLPKDRFSAERLKGVDSTLKIQPAKLEDSAVYLCATPPGGRITGELFFGEGSRLTVL.

Concerning this clonotype itself: Possible read error: a much larger clone is one base away. This rearrangement joins TRBV18 to TRBJ2-7, with D maybe TRBD1 (5 bases). Germline V gene data show CDR1 as KGHSH and CDR2 as LQKENI. CDR3 length: 14 amino acids. CDR3 bases: TGTGCCGGCTCAACAGGAATTCTACCCTACGAGCAGTACTTC. This sequence encodes CAGSTGILPYEQYF.

Only a few counts were recorded for this clonotype. The chain recombines TRBV6-1 with TRBJ2-2; the D gene is possibly TRBD1 (6 bases). The CDR3 runs to 12 residues. Deletions cut 7 bases from V and 7 bases from J, with 10 bases between. Germline V gives CDR1 MNHNS, CDR2 SASEGT. This chain's CDR3 is CASTRGGGELFF. The CDR3 DNA is TGTGCCAGCACAAGAGGGGGCGGGGAGCTGTTTTTT.

This clonotype has at least ten counts. V usage is TRBV27 and J usage is TRBJ1-1; D is perhaps TRBD1 (6 bases). Trimming pared 5 bases from V and 6 bases from J, leaving 19 bases between. Germline CDR1 reads MNHEY; CDR2 reads SMNVEV (reference sequence). This CDR3 region has 15 residues. CDR3 nucleotides: TGTGCCAGCAGTAAATCAGGGGTCCCGAAGGCTGAAGCTTTCTTT. It is translated as CASSKSGVPKAEAFF.

The chain carries TRBV5-1 and TRBJ2-7; D is unresolved. Germline V gives CDR1 SGHRS, CDR2 YFSETQ. The CDR3 totals 14 residues. V dropped 0 bases and J dropped 2 bases, with 9 bases sitting between them. CDR3 loop: CASSLVQVTYEQYF. As DNA, the CDR3 is TGCGCCAGCAGCTTGGTTCAGGTAACCTACGAGCAGTACTTC.

In its sample, this clonotype was seen a few times. The gene calls are TRBV7-2 and TRBJ1-5; no reliable D call. The germline CDR1 and CDR2 sequences are SGHTA and FQGNSA. V shed 1 base and J shed 7 bases, with 17 bases lying between them. CDR3 length: 16 amino acids. CDR3 DNA sequence: TGTGCCAGCAGCTTAGGGGTTTCGGGTGTCGGCCAGCCCCAGCATTTT. It encodes CASSLGVSGVGQPQHF.

The sample holds many counts of this clonotype. This rearrangement joins TRBV13 to TRBJ2-7, with 10 bases aligning to TRBD2. CDR3 length: 14 residues. The germline V gene has CDR1 PRHDT and CDR2 FYEKMQ (reference sequence). V lost 3 bases, J lost 7 bases, and 6 bases stayed unmatched. The CDR3 spells CASSLVLAGVEQYF. For the CDR3, the DNA is TGTGCCAGCAGCTTGGTCCTAGCGGGAGTAGAGCAGTACTTC.

The sample holds a few counts of this clonotype. The V call is TRBV4-3, the J call TRBJ2-2; 8 bases are shared with TRBD2. Germline V gene lookup returns CDR1 LGHNA and CDR2 YSLEER. The CDR3 sequence is 17 residues long. V gave up 4 bases and J gave up 0 bases; unmatched junction bases: 7. The CDR3 nucleotides read TGCGCCAGCAGCCCTACGGGAGGGGTTGCGAACACCGGGGAGCTGTTTTTT. It encodes CASSPTGGVANTGELFF.

The V and J genes are TRBV5-1 and TRBJ2-5, with TRBD2 matching over 11 bases. Per germline, CDR1 SGHRS and CDR2 YFSETQ. V dropped 2 bases and J dropped 5; count of bases not matched to a gene: 2. This CDR3 region has 14 residues. This CDR3 is CASSLRLAGETQYF. In nucleotides, the CDR3 is TGCGCCAGCAGCTTAAGACTAGCGGGGGAGACCCAGTACTTC.

In this sample, this clonotype turned up a few times. The chain is built from TRBV7-2 and TRBJ1-1, with D hard to call. V lost 3 bases to trimming and J lost 6 bases, with 20 bases between them. This CDR3 comprises 16 residues. Germline V CDR1 and CDR2: SGHTA, FQGNSA. CDR3 bases: TGTGCCAGCAGCTTGCAAACCGGACGGCTCTACGCTGAAGCTTTCTTT. This gives the protein CASSLQTGRLYAEAFF. The variable domain in full, completed from reference TRBV7-2 and TRBJ1-1, reads GAGVSQSPSNKVTEKGKDVELRCDPISGHTALYWYRQSLGQGLEFLIYFQGNSAPDKSGLPSDRFSAERTGGSVSTLTIQRTQQEDSAVYLCASSLQTGRLYAEAFFGQGTRLTVV.

This clonotype was counted ten times or more. The chain employs TRBV3-1 and TRBJ2-7, with unresolved D. Germline values: CDR1 LGHDT, CDR2 YNNKEL (reference sequence). The CDR3 sequence is 14 residues long. Trimming took off 1 base at V and 2 bases at J, with 9 bases between the two ends. CDR3 region: CASSQASGTYEQYF. The CDR3 coding sequence is TGTGCCAGCAGCCAAGCCAGTGGAACCTACGAGCAGTACTTC.

The genes are TRBV29-1 and TRBJ2-2; D unclear. With 0 bases removed from V and 1 base from J, the gap between germline ends came to 9 bases. Looked up from germline, CDR1 is SQVTM and CDR2 is ANQGSEA. The CDR3 has 15 amino acids. CDR3 sequence reads: CSVEDPWKNTGELFF. Here the CDR3 DNA reads TGCAGCGTTGAAGATCCCTGGAAGAACACCGGGGAGCTGTTTTTT.

This clonotype was found a few times. The chain has TRBV29-1 and TRBJ2-7; D possibly corresponds to TRBD2 (5 bases). V was pared by 4 bases and J by 1 base, with 8 bases between. Germline V CDR1 and CDR2: SQVTM, ANQGSEA. The CDR3 is 12 amino acids. DNA of the CDR3: TGCAGCGTTGCTAGCCCGTCCTACGAGCAGTACTTC. This translates into CSVASPSYEQYF.

The rearrangement uses TRBV14 and TRBJ2-7; possibly TRBD2 for D (6 bases). Germline V gene sequence: CDR1 SGHDN, CDR2 FVKESK. The CDR3 consists of 12 residues. V lost 1 base to trimming and J lost 7 bases, with 8 bases between them. The CDR3 loop is CASSQGRGEQYF. For the CDR3, the DNA is TGTGCCAGCAGCCAAGGCCGGGGGGAGCAGTACTTC.

To note about this clonotype: A much larger clone lies one base from this, so it may be a read error. The CDR3 sequence is CASSLGKYKAFF. The CDR3 coding sequence is TGTGCCAGCAGCTTAGGAAAGTATAAAGCTTTCTTT. The chain carries TRBV7-9 and TRBJ1-1; D not certain. The V end lost 1 base, the J end lost 9 bases, and 9 bases lay between the germline ends. Germline CDR1 SEHNR, CDR2 FQNEAQ (reference sequence). This CDR3 contains 12 residues.

This clonotype was detected many times. The chain recombines TRBV2 with TRBJ1-4; no clear D gene. This CDR3 spans 15 amino acids. The V gene lost 2 bases and the J gene lost 8 bases, with 15 bases spanning the gap. Germline values: CDR1 SNHLY, CDR2 FYNNEI. Here the CDR3 reads CASSESGRIREKLFF. The CDR3 nucleotides are TGTGCCAGCAGTGAATCGGGGAGGATACGCGAAAAACTGTTTTTT. Full variable domain (rest looked up from reference TRBV2 and TRBJ1-4): EPEVTQTPSHQVTQMGQEVILRCVPISNHLYFYWYRQILGQKVEFLVSFYNNEISEKSEIFDDQFSVERPDGSNFTLKIRSTKLEDSAMYFCASSESGRIREKLFFGSGTQLSVL.

This clonotype has only a few counts. This may come from a read error, since a much larger clone is one base off. The chain has TRBV2 and TRBJ1-6; D is uncertain. V shed 8 bases and J shed 8 bases, with 16 bases lying between them. Germline loops: CDR1 SNHLY, CDR2 FYNNEI. This CDR3 has 14 residues. The CDR3 DNA follows: TGTGCCAGCGTTACGTGGGAGAGGGATTCACCCCTCCACTTT. Translated: CASVTWERDSPLHF.

This clonotype was seen ten or more times. This chain uses TRBV28 with TRBJ2-5; unclear D gene. This CDR3 contains 14 residues. Germline CDR1 reads MDHEN; CDR2 reads SYDVKM. Trimming left V 7 bases short and J 1 base short, with 13 bases between. The CDR3 loop is CASNPRGTQETQYF. For the CDR3, the DNA is TGTGCCAGCAACCCAAGAGGTACCCAAGAGACCCAGTACTTC.

Ten or more counts support this clonotype. The genes are TRBV7-9 and TRBJ2-5, with unresolved D. CDR3 length equals 12 residues. V lost 5 bases, J lost 3 bases, and 7 bases lay in between. Germline V gives CDR1 SEHNR, CDR2 FQNEAQ (reference sequence). CDR3 in DNA: TGTGCCAGCAGCCGTGGGGAAGAGACCCAGTACTTC. The encoded protein is CASSRGEETQYF.

This clonotype has a handful of counts. The J gene is TRBJ2-7, the V gene TRBV20-1; D is uncertain. Trimming took off 1 base at V and 7 bases at J, with 17 bases between the two ends. CDR3 length: 14 residues. CDR1 is DFQATT and CDR2 is SNEGSKA in the germline V gene (reference sequence). CDR3 residues: CSARGYSSTWEQYF. The CDR3 DNA is TGCAGTGCTAGAGGTTACTCCTCGACTTGGGAGCAGTACTTC.

This clonotype has only a few counts. This chain links TRBV20-1 with TRBJ1-4; perhaps TRBD1 as D (5 bases). V was pared by 3 bases and J by 5 bases, with 19 bases between. The germline V gene has CDR1 DFQATT and CDR2 SNEGSKA (reference sequence). The CDR3 covers 16 residues. The CDR3 sequence is CSASGGETILNEKLFF. The CDR3 nucleotides are TGCAGTGCTAGTGGGGGAGAGACCATCTTGAATGAAAAACTGTTTTTT.

This clonotype was counted between two and nine times. The CDR3 is CASSSRDSEAFF. The CDR3 region has the DNA TGTGCCAGCAGCTCCCGGGACAGTGAAGCTTTCTTT. J is TRBJ1-1 and V is TRBV9; the match to TRBD1 covers 7 bases. Trimming at V came to 4 bases and at J to 7 bases, leaving 4 bases not matched to a gene. Germline V gene sequence: CDR1 SGDLS, CDR2 YYNGEE. The CDR3 sequence is 12 residues long. The full variable domain, completed using reference TRBV9 and TRBJ1-1, is DSGVTQTPKHLITATGQRVTLRCSPRSGDLSVYWYQQSLDQGLQFLIQYYNGEERAKGNILERFSAQQFPDLHSELNLSSLELGDSALYFCASSSRDSEAFFGQGTRLTVV.

The chain combines TRBV29-1 with TRBJ2-1; 9 bases agree with TRBD1. CDR1 SQVTM and CDR2 ANQGSEA come from the germline V gene. Unmatched junction bases numbered 13, after V lost 2 bases and J lost 8 bases. The CDR3 totals 16 residues. The CDR3 bases are TGCAGCGTTGAAAGGTTGGGACAGGGTGTGCTCTATGAGCAGTTCTTC. Amino acid sequence: CSVERLGQGVLYEQFF.